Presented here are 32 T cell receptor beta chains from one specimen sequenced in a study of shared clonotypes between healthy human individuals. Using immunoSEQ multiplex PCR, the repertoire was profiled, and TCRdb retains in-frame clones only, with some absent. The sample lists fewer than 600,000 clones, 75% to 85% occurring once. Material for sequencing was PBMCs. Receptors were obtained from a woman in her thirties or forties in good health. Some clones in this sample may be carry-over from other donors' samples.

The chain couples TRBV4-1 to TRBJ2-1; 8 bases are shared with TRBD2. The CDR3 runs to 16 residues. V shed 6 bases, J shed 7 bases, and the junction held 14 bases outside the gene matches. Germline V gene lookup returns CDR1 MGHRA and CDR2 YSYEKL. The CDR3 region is CASSDLRGRTRNEQFF. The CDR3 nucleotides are TGCGCCAGCAGTGACTTACGCGGGAGGACTAGGAATGAGCAGTTCTTC.

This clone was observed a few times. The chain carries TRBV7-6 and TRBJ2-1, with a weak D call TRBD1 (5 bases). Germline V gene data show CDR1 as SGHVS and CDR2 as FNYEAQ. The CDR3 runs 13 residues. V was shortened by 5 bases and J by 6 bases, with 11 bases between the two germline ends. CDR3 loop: CASSRGSGNEQFF. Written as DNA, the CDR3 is TGTGCCAGCAGCAGGGGATCTGGCAATGAGCAGTTCTTC.

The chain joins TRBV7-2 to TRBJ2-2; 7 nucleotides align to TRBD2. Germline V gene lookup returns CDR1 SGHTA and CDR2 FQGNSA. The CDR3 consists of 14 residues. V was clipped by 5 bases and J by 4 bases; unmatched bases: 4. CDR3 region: CASSPGLLTGELFF. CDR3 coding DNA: TGTGCCAGCAGCCCGGGACTACTCACCGGGGAGCTGTTTTTT.

CDR3 protein: CASSVQRNQPQHF. CDR3 bases: TGTGCCAGCAGTGTACAGCGCAATCAGCCCCAGCATTTT. The rearrangement joins TRBV6-1 to TRBJ1-5; D unresolved. V was trimmed by 4 bases and J by 2 bases, leaving 6 bases between them. The CDR3 is made up of 13 amino acids. CDR1 and CDR2 (germline): MNHNS, SASEGT.

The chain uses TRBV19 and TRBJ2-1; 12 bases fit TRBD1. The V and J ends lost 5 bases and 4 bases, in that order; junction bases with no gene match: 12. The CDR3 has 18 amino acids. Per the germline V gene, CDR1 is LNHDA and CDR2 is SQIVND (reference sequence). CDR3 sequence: CASSPTTRDRGLYNEQFF. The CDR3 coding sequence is TGTGCCAGTAGTCCCACAACACGGGACAGGGGGCTGTACAATGAGCAGTTCTTC.

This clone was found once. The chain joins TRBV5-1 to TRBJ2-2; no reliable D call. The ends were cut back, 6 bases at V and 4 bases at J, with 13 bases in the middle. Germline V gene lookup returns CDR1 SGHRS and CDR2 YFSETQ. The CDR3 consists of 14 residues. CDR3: CASTRAEFTGELFF. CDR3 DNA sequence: TGCGCCAGCACCCGGGCAGAATTCACCGGGGAGCTGTTTTTT.

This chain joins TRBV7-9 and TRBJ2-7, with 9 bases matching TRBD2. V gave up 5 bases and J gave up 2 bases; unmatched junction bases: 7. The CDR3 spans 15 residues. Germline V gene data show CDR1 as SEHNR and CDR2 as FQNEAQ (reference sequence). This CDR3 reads CASSKSSGAPYEQYF. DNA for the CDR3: TGTGCCAGCAGCAAATCTAGCGGGGCCCCCTACGAGCAGTACTTC.

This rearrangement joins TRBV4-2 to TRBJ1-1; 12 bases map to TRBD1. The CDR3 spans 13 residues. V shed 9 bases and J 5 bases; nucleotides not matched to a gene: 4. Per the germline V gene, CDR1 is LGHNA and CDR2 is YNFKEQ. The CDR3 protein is CARGTGGGTEAFF. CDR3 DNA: TGTGCCAGAGGGACAGGGGGCGGGACTGAAGCTTTCTTT.

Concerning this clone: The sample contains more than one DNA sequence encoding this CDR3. The CDR3 sequence is CASSPPGLAGETQYF. CDR3 nucleotides: TGTGCCAGCTCACCCCCGGGACTAGCGGGAGAGACCCAGTACTTC. The J gene is TRBJ2-5, the V gene TRBV18; 12 positions match TRBD2. The trim removed 3 bases at V and 4 bases at J, leaving 3 bases unmatched. CDR1 KGHSH and CDR2 LQKENI come from the germline V gene. The CDR3 extends over 15 amino acids. Looking up the rest from reference TRBV18 and TRBJ2-5 gives the full variable domain: NAGVMQNPRHLVRRRGQEARLRCSPMKGHSHVYWYRQLPEEGLKFMVYLQKENIIDESGMPKERFSAEFPKEGPSILRIQQVVRGDSAAYFCASSPPGLAGETQYFGPGTRLLVL.

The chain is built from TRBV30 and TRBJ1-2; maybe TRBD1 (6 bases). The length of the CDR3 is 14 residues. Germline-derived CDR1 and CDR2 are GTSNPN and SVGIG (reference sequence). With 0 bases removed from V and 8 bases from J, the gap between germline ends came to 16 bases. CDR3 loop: CAWSVSDRKGGYTF. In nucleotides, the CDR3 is TGTGCCTGGAGTGTATCGGACAGAAAAGGGGGCTACACCTTC.

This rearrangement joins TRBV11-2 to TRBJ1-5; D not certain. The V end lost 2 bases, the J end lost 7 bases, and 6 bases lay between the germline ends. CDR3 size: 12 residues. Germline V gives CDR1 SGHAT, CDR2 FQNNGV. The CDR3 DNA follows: TGTGCCAGCAGCTTATACGGGCAGCCCCAGCATTTT. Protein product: CASSLYGQPQHF.

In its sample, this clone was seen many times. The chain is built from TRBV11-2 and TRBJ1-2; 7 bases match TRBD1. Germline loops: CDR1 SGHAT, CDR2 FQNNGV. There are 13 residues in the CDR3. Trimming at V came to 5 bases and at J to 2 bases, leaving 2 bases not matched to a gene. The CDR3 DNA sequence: TGTGCCAGCAGCCCGACAGGGAACTATGGCTACACCTTC. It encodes CASSPTGNYGYTF.

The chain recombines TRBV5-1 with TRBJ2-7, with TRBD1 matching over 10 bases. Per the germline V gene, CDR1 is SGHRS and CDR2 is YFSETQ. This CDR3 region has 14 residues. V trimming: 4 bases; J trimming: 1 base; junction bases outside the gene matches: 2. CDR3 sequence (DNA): TGCGCCAGCAGCCGGGACAGGGGTTCCTACGAGCAGTACTTC. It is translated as CASSRDRGSYEQYF.

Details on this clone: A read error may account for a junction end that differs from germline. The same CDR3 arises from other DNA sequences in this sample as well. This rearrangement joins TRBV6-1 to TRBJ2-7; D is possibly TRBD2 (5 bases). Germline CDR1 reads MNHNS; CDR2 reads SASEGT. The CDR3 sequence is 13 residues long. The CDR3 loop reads CASSELAIYEQYF. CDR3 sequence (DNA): TGTGCCAGCAGTGAACTAGCAATTTACGAGCAGTATTTC.

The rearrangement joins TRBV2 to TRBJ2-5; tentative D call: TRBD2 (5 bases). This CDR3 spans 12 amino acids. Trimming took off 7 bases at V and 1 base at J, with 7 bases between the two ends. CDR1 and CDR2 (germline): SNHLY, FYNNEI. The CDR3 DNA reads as TGTGCCAGCAATGAGGGCCAAGAGACCCAGTACTTC. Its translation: CASNEGQETQYF.

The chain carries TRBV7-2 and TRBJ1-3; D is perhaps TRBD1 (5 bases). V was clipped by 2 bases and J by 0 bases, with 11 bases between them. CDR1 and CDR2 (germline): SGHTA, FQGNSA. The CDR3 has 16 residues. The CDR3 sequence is CASSLSPGPSGNTIYF. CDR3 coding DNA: TGTGCCAGCAGCTTAAGTCCAGGGCCCTCTGGAAACACCATATATTTT.

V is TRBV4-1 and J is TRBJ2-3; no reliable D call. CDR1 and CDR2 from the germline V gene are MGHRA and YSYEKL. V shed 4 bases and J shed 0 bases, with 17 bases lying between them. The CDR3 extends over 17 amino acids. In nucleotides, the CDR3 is TGCGCCAGCAGCCGCGGCGTACCTCAACAGAGCACAGATACGCAGTATTTT. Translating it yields CASSRGVPQQSTDTQYF.

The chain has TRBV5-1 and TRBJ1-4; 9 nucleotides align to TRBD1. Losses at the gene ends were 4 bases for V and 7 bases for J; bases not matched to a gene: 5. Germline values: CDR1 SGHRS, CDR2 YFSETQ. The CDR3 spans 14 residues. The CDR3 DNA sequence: TGCGCCAGCAGCCTCGGACAGGGGTCTGAAAAACTGTTTTTT. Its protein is CASSLGQGSEKLFF.

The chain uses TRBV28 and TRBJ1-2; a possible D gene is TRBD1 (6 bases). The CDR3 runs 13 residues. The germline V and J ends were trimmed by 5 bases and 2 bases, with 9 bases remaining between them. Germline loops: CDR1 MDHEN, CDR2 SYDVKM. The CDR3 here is CASSGGANYGYTF. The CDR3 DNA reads TGTGCCAGCAGTGGGGGCGCGAACTATGGCTACACCTTC.

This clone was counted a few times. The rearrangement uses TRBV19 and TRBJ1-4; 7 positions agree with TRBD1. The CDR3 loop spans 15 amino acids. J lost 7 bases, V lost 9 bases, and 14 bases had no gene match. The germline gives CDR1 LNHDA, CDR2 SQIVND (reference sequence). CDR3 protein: CASWDSATGSEKLFF. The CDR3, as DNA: TGTGCCAGCTGGGACAGCGCTACGGGAAGTGAAAAACTGTTTTTT.

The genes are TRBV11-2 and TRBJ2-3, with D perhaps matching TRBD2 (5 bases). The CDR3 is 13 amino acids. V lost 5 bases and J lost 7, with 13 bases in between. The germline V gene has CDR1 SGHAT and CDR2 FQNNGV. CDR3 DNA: TGTGCCAGCAGCGAAGAAGCGGTGAATACGCAGTATTTT. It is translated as CASSEEAVNTQYF. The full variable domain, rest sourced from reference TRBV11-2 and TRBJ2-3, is EAGVAQSPRYKIIEKRQSVAFWCNPISGHATLYWYQQILGQGPKLLIQFQNNGVVDDSQLPKDRFSAERLKGVDSTLKIQPAKLEDSAVYLCASSEEAVNTQYFGPGTRLTVL.

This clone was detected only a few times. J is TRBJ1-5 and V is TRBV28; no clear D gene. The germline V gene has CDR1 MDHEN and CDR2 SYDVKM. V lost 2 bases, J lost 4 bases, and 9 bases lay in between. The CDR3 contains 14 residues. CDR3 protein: CASSLIQKNQPQHF. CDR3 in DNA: TGTGCCAGCAGTTTAATCCAGAAAAATCAGCCCCAGCATTTT.

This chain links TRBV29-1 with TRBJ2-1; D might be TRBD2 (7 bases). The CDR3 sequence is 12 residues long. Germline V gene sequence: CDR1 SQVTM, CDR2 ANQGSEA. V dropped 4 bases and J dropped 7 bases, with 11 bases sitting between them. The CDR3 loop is CSVGGGANEQFF. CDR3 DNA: TGCAGCGTTGGTGGGGGGGCGAATGAGCAGTTCTTC.

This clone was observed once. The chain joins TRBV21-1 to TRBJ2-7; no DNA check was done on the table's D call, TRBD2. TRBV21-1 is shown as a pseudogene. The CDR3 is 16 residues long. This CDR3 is CASSSRRGRARDEQYF. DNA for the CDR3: TGTGCCAGCAGCTCCCGGAGAGGGAGGGCCCGGGACGAGCAGTACTTC.

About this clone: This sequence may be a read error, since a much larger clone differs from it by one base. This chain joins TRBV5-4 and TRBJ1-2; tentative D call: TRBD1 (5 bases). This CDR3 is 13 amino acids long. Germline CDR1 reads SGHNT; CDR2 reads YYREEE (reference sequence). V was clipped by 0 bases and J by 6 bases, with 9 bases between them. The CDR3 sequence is CASSLDRNDGYTF. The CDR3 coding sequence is TGTGCCAGCAGCTTGGACAGGAACGATGGCTACACCTTC.

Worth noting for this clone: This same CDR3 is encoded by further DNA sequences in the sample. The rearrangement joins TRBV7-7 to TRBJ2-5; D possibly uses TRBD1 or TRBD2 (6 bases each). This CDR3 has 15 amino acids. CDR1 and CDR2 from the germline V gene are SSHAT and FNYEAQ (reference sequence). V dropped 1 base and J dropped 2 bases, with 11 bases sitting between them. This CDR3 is CASSLGGAEQETQYF. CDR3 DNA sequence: TGTGCCAGCAGCTTAGGGGGGGCAGAGCAAGAGACCCAGTACTTC. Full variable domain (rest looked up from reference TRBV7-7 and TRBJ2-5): GAGVSQSPRYKVTKRGQDVTLRCDPISSHATLYWYQQALGQGPEFLTYFNYEAQPDKSGLPSDRFSAERPEGSISTLTIQRTEQRDSAMYRCASSLGGAEQETQYFGPGTRLLVL.

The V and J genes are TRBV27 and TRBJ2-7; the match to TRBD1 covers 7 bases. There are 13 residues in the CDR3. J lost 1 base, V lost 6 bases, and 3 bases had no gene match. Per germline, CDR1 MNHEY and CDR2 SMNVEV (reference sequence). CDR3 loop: CASRGRGSYEQYF. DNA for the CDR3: TGTGCCAGCAGGGGCAGGGGGTCCTACGAGCAGTACTTC.

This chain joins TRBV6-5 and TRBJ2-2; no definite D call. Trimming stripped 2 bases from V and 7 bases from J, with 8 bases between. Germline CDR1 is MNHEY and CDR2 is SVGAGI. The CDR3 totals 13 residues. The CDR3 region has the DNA TGTGCCAGCAGTTACGGGCAGAACGGGGAGCTGTTTTTT. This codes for CASSYGQNGELFF.

The CDR3 DNA follows: TGCGCCAGCAGTGACCCGACAGGGCATCAGCCCCAGCATTTT. It specifies CASSDPTGHQPQHF. The chain is built from TRBV10-2 and TRBJ1-5; 7 nucleotides align to TRBD1. CDR3 size: 14 residues. V shed 3 bases, J shed 5 bases, and the junction held 4 bases outside the gene matches. CDR1 and CDR2 (germline): WSHSY, SAAADI.

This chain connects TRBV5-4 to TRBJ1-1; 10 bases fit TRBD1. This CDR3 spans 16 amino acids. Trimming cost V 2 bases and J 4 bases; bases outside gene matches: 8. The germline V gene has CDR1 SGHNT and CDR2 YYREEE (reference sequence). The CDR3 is CASSFPGQGDGTEAFF. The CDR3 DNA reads TGTGCCAGCAGCTTCCCCGGACAGGGGGATGGCACTGAAGCTTTCTTT. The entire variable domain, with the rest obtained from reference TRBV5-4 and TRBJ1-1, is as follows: ETGVTQSPTHLIKTRGQQVTLRCSSQSGHNTVSWYQQALGQGPQFIFQYYREEENGRGNFPPRFSGLQFPNYSSELNVNALELDDSALYLCASSFPGQGDGTEAFFGQGTRLTVV.

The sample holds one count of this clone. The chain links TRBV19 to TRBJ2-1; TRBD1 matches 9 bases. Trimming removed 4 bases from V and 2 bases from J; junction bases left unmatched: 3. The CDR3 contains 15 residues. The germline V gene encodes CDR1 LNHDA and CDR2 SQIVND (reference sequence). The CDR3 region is CASSKGQGTYNEQFF. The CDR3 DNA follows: TGTGCCAGTAGTAAGGGACAGGGAACCTACAATGAGCAGTTCTTC.

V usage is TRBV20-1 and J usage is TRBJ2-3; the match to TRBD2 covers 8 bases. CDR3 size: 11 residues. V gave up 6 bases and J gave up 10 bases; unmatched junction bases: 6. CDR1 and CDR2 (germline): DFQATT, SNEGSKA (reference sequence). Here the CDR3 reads CSARAGDAQYF. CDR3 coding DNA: TGCAGTGCACGAGCGGGAGACGCGCAGTATTTT.